Below, 23 T cell receptor beta chains from the same sample are listed, as sequenced in a study of blood T cell repertoires in COVID-19. Data came from immunoSEQ multiplex PCR; TCRdb stores just in-frame clones and leaves some out. The table has just over 250,000 clones, 87% seen once; the top ten hold under 2.5%. The sequencing sample was made of peripheral blood. The receptors derive from a woman in her fifties or sixties with acute or convalescent COVID-19.

CDR3 amino acids: CASQRGTGGSWANVLTF. The CDR3 bases are TGTGCCAGCCAGAGGGGGACAGGGGGCTCCTGGGCCAACGTCCTGACTTTC. The chain links TRBV3-1 (or the pseudogene TRBV3-2) to TRBJ2-6; 12 bases are a match to TRBD1. The junction had 10 bases not matched to a gene; V was cut back by 8 bases and J by 5 bases. The CDR3 extends over 17 amino acids. The germline V gene has CDR1 LGHDT and CDR2 YNNKEL (reference sequence).

The chain has TRBV7-3 and TRBJ2-3, with D possibly being TRBD2 (6 bases). V was shortened by 6 bases and J by 0 bases, with 10 bases between the two germline ends. CDR1 and CDR2 from the germline V gene are SGHTA and FQGTGA. The CDR3 has 14 amino acids. The CDR3 sequence: CASSKGLSTDTQYF. CDR3 in DNA: TGTGCCAGCAGTAAGGGACTGAGCACAGATACGCAGTATTTT.

The CDR3 spells CASSLDTGLNNEQFF. The CDR3 DNA follows: TGCGCCAGCAGCTTGGATACAGGGCTCAACAATGAGCAGTTCTTC. The chain couples TRBV5-1 to TRBJ2-1, with D maybe TRBD1 (6 bases). With 0 bases removed from V and 5 bases from J, the gap between germline ends came to 12 bases. Germline V gives CDR1 SGHRS, CDR2 YFSETQ. The CDR3 totals 15 residues. Looking up the rest from reference TRBV5-1 and TRBJ2-1 gives the full variable domain: KAGVTQTPRYLIKTRGQQVTLSCSPISGHRSVSWYQQTPGQGLQFLFEYFSETQRNKGNFPGRFSGRQFSNSRSEMNVSTLELGDSALYLCASSLDTGLNNEQFFGPGTRLTVL.

The chain uses TRBV15 and TRBJ2-1, with TRBD2 matching 12 bases. This CDR3 region has 15 residues. Germline values: CDR1 LNHNV, CDR2 YYDKDF (reference sequence). V shed 5 bases and J 7 bases; nucleotides not matched to a gene: 6. In DNA, the CDR3 is TGTGCCACCAGCTCCCTAGCGGGAGGGCGGAATGAGCAGTTCTTC. Translated, it gives CATSSLAGGRNEQFF.

This clone was seen a single time. The V and J genes are TRBV7-2 and TRBJ2-1, with 9 bases fitting TRBD2. The trim removed 6 bases at V and 7 bases at J, leaving 10 bases unmatched. CDR3 size: 15 residues. Germline values: CDR1 SGHTA, CDR2 FQGNSA. Written as DNA, the CDR3 is TGTGCCAGCAGATATTTAGCGGGAGCTTATAATGAGCAGTTCTTC. Translated, it gives CASRYLAGAYNEQFF.

V gene TRBV24-1 combines with J gene TRBJ1-5, with 10 bases aligning to TRBD1. The CDR3 totals 14 residues. Losses at the gene ends were 7 bases for V and 6 bases for J; bases not matched to a gene: 5. Germline V lookup: CDR1 KGHDR, CDR2 SFDVKD. DNA for the CDR3: TGTGCCACCAGGGACAGGGGGACGCGTCAGCCCCAGCATTTT. Amino acid sequence: CATRDRGTRQPQHF.

This clone was seen just once. This chain uses TRBV2 with TRBJ2-1; 9 bases match TRBD2. The V gene's germline CDR1 is SNHLY and CDR2 FYNNEI. The CDR3 is 16 amino acids. V lost 6 bases to trimming and J lost 4 bases; unmatched junction nucleotides: 10. This CDR3 is CASSERTSVLYNEQFF. CDR3 nucleotides: TGTGCCAGCAGCGAGAGGACTAGCGTACTTTACAATGAGCAGTTCTTC.

V gene TRBV24-1 combines with J gene TRBJ1-5; TRBD1 matches at 9 bases. From germline, CDR1 is KGHDR and CDR2 SFDVKD. The J segment lost 0 bases and the V segment lost 4 bases, leaving 3 bases of the junction unmatched. This CDR3 contains 16 residues. The CDR3 loop is CATSDRDRDSNQPQHF. CDR3 sequence (DNA): TGTGCCACCAGTGACAGGGACAGGGATAGCAATCAGCCCCAGCATTTT.

This chain uses TRBV9 with TRBJ2-1, with D perhaps TRBD2 (6 bases). Trimming took 3 bases from V and 9 from J, leaving 16 bases between them. Germline loops: CDR1 SGDLS, CDR2 YYNGEE. The CDR3 covers 14 residues. The DNA of the CDR3 is TGTGCCAGCAGCGACCGGGACTCGGGACCTGAGCAGTTCTTC. Its translation: CASSDRDSGPEQFF.

V and J are TRBV7-9 and TRBJ1-2; 10 nucleotides line up with TRBD1. CDR3 length equals 15 residues. CDR1 is SEHNR, CDR2 FQNEAQ, per germline (reference sequence). The V segment lost 3 bases and the J segment 8 bases; nucleotides outside the gene matches: 9. CDR3 region: CASSFTGTGVRGYTF. CDR3 nucleotides: TGTGCCAGCAGCTTTACCGGGACAGGGGTTCGCGGCTACACCTTC. Filled out from reference TRBV7-9 and TRBJ1-2, the complete variable domain reads DTGVSQNPRHKITKRGQNVTFRCDPISEHNRLYWYRQTLGQGPEFLTYFQNEAQLEKSRLLSDRFSAERPKGSFSTLEIQRTEQGDSAMYLCASSFTGTGVRGYTFGSGTRLTVV.

This clone was counted ten times or more. The CDR3 region has the DNA TGTGCCAGCAGTGAAGAAGGACAGGGCGGTGAAGCTTTCTTT. Translating gives CASSEEGQGGEAFF. The V and J genes are TRBV6-1 and TRBJ1-1; 8 bases agree with TRBD1. After removal of 1 base from V and 7 bases from J, the junction contained 5 bases not matched to a gene. This CDR3 has 14 residues. Looked up from germline, CDR1 is MNHNS and CDR2 is SASEGT.

The chain uses TRBV6-4 and TRBJ2-3; D perhaps matches TRBD1 (6 bases). Germline-derived CDR1 and CDR2 are MRHNA and SNTAGT. Trimming shortened V by 6 bases and J by 6 bases, and 10 bases separated the two germline ends. The CDR3 covers 12 residues. CDR3 sequence reads: CASSLTGDTQYF. The CDR3 DNA reads as TGTGCCAGCAGCCTCACAGGGGATACGCAGTATTTT.

The chain employs TRBV29-1 and TRBJ2-7; no reliable D call. The CDR3 is 12 amino acids. CDR1 and CDR2 (germline): SQVTM, ANQGSEA. Trimming stripped 2 bases from V and 2 bases from J, with 7 bases between. CDR3 DNA: TGCAGCGTTGAACTCCCTACCTACGAGCAGTACTTC. Its protein is CSVELPTYEQYF.

In this sample, this clone turned up a few times. J is TRBJ2-7 and V is TRBV24-1; 9 bases agree with TRBD1. Germline trimming cut 2 bases from V and 4 bases from J; bases unmatched to any gene: 5. Per germline, CDR1 KGHDR and CDR2 SFDVKD. This CDR3 is built from 15 residues. CDR3 amino acids: CATSDSDRGRYEQYF. The CDR3 nucleotides are TGTGCCACCAGTGATTCGGACAGGGGTCGGTACGAGCAGTACTTC.

The genes are TRBV7-6 and TRBJ2-3; the D gene is possibly TRBD2 (7 bases). CDR1 is SGHVS, CDR2 FNYEAQ, per germline. The CDR3 is 18 amino acids. Trimming stripped 5 bases from V and 2 bases from J, with 23 bases between. Written as DNA, the CDR3 is TGTGCCAGCAGCCCCGGCGAGGGGGGGCGGCCCCACACAGATACGCAGTATTTT. It yields the protein CASSPGEGGRPHTDTQYF.

This rearrangement joins TRBV6-5 to TRBJ2-3, with TRBD2 matching 7 bases. Trimming cost V 7 bases and J 2 bases; bases outside gene matches: 6. Germline V gives CDR1 MNHEY, CDR2 SVGAGI. This CDR3 has 14 amino acids. In DNA, the CDR3 is TGTGCCAGCACCAGGCTAGCGGTCACAGATACGCAGTATTTT. Translation gives CASTRLAVTDTQYF.

The chain's CDR3 is CASSPRGATEAFF. The CDR3 DNA sequence: TGTGCCAGCAGTCCCCGGGGGGCCACTGAAGCTTTCTTT. The chain links TRBV12-3 or TRBV12-4 to TRBJ1-1, with D possibly being TRBD1 (6 bases). Trimming shortened V by 5 bases and J by 4 bases, and 11 bases separated the two germline ends. The CDR3 is made up of 13 amino acids.

The chain carries TRBV3-1 (or the pseudogene TRBV3-2) and TRBJ2-1; D perhaps matches TRBD2 (6 bases). V was pared by 4 bases and J by 15 bases, with 22 bases between. The CDR3 length is 14 residues. Germline CDR1 is LGHDT and CDR2 is YNNKEL (reference sequence). The CDR3 protein is CASSPSEGREGPFF. CDR3 DNA: TGTGCCAGCAGCCCGTCTGAAGGGCGGGAAGGTCCGTTCTTC.

This chain links TRBV5-5 with TRBJ2-5; TRBD2 is a possible D gene (6 bases). This CDR3 spans 14 amino acids. V dropped 0 bases and J dropped 9 bases, with 15 bases sitting between them. Germline values: CDR1 SGHKS, CDR2 YYEKEE (reference sequence). The CDR3 is CASSLEGGRTAQYF. In nucleotides, the CDR3 is TGTGCCAGCAGCTTGGAGGGAGGCCGGACGGCCCAGTACTTC.

This chain joins TRBV18 and TRBJ2-7; 14 bases fit TRBD2. The CDR3 consists of 16 residues. CDR1 is KGHSH and CDR2 is LQKENI in the germline V gene. The V and J ends lost 3 bases and 2 bases, in that order; junction bases with no gene match: 3. This CDR3 is CASSPATSGRAYEQYF. CDR3 coding DNA: TGTGCCAGCTCACCGGCGACTAGCGGGAGGGCCTACGAGCAGTACTTC.

The genes are TRBV19 and TRBJ1-4, with 8 bases aligning to TRBD1. Germline V lookup: CDR1 LNHDA, CDR2 SQIVND (reference sequence). This CDR3 comprises 14 residues. V gave up 2 bases and J gave up 6 bases; unmatched junction bases: 2. Here the CDR3 reads CASSILTGDEKLFF. The DNA of the CDR3 is TGTGCCAGTAGTATATTGACAGGGGATGAAAAACTGTTTTTT.

The chain combines TRBV4-1 with TRBJ1-4; 11 nucleotides align to TRBD1. V lost 4 bases, J lost 7 bases, and 5 bases stayed unmatched. Germline-derived CDR1 and CDR2 are MGHRA and YSYEKL. The CDR3 sequence is 15 residues long. As DNA, the CDR3 is TGCGCCAGCAGCCCATCCGGGACAGGGGGTGAAAAACTGTTTTTT. Protein sequence: CASSPSGTGGEKLFF.

The V and J genes are TRBV11-2 and TRBJ2-3; perhaps TRBD1 as D (6 bases). Germline CDR1 SGHAT, CDR2 FQNNGV. Trimming cost V 5 bases and J 4 bases, with 16 bases left between them. The CDR3 covers 15 residues. CDR3 amino acids: CASSPRGKEADTQYF. DNA of the CDR3: TGTGCCAGCAGCCCAAGGGGGAAGGAGGCAGATACGCAGTATTTT.